Below, 23 T cell receptor beta chains from the same sample are listed, as sequenced in a study of cytomegalovirus exposure and HLA in healthy donors. The PCR contained 60 Vbeta and 13 Jbeta primers. Profiling relied on immunoSEQ multiplex PCR, and the TCRdb table lists in-frame clones only, not all of them. The sample includes 90,000 to 120,000 clones, 81% of them seen just once. Material: PBMCs. The receptors derive from a young man in good health and CMV-seronegative.

This clone was counted between two and nine times. The J gene is TRBJ1-2, the V gene TRBV7-9; no reliable D call. CDR1 and CDR2 (germline): SEHNR, FQNEAQ (reference sequence). Deletions cut 5 bases from V and 4 bases from J, with 14 bases between. This CDR3 is 14 amino acids long. CDR3 protein: CASSPSGPAYGYTF. The CDR3 region has the DNA TGTGCCAGCAGCCCTTCGGGTCCTGCCTATGGCTACACCTTC.

The V gene is TRBV2, the J gene TRBJ1-2; 8 bases agree with TRBD1. V lost 6 bases to trimming and J lost 7 bases; unmatched junction nucleotides: 4. The CDR3 has 12 residues. Per the germline V gene, CDR1 is SNHLY and CDR2 is FYNNEI. CDR3 DNA sequence: TGTGCCAGCAGGCAGGGGGCGCGTGGCTACACCTTC. Translating it yields CASRQGARGYTF.

This chain connects TRBV9 to TRBJ1-1; D is possibly TRBD1 (5 bases). Germline V CDR1 and CDR2: SGDLS, YYNGEE. The CDR3 is 14 residues long. V was shortened by 2 bases and J by 1 base, with 9 bases between the two germline ends. CDR3 nucleotides: TGTGCCAGCAGCGTGAGGGGAGGGAACACTGAAGCTTTCTTT. Protein sequence: CASSVRGGNTEAFF.

This clone occurred a few times. This chain links TRBV18 with TRBJ2-7, with TRBD1 identical over 7 bases. Per germline, CDR1 KGHSH and CDR2 LQKENI. V was pared by 4 bases and J by 3 bases, with 6 bases of the junction left unmatched. This CDR3 has 14 amino acids. The CDR3 loop is CASSQKGQSYEQYF. As DNA, the CDR3 is TGTGCCAGCTCACAAAAGGGACAGAGCTACGAGCAGTACTTC.

The chain is built from TRBV4-2 and TRBJ2-5; TRBD2 matches at 9 bases. Germline lookup yields CDR1 LGHNA and CDR2 YNFKEQ. The trim removed 0 bases at V and 5 bases at J, leaving 13 bases unmatched. This CDR3 has 18 residues. The CDR3 DNA follows: TGTGCCAGCAGCCAAGATAGGGGTGCGGCGGGGGGGCAGGAGACCCAGTACTTC. Its translation: CASSQDRGAAGGQETQYF.

The rearrangement links TRBV5-1 to TRBJ2-5; TRBD1 aligns across 9 bases. In germline, CDR1 is SGHRS, CDR2 YFSETQ. V shed 4 bases and J 5 bases; nucleotides not matched to a gene: 6. The CDR3 has 14 residues. In nucleotides, the CDR3 is TGCGCCAGCAGCGCGGGACAGGGCAAGGAGACCCAGTACTTC. Translated, it gives CASSAGQGKETQYF.

The rearrangement joins TRBV7-8 to TRBJ2-7; 11 bases line up with TRBD1. There are 15 residues in the CDR3. CDR1 SGHVS and CDR2 FQNEAQ come from the germline V gene. The J segment lost 3 bases and the V segment lost 6 bases, leaving 7 bases of the junction unmatched. CDR3: CASRKGTGGFYEQYF. The DNA for the CDR3 is TGTGCCAGCAGGAAAGGGACAGGGGGTTTCTACGAGCAGTACTTC.

This clone was picked up one time. The chain has TRBV2 and TRBJ2-7; D possibly corresponds to TRBD2 (6 bases). The CDR3 is 14 residues long. Per the germline V gene, CDR1 is SNHLY and CDR2 is FYNNEI. The ends were cut back, 7 bases at V and 2 bases at J, with 15 bases in the middle. The CDR3 protein is CASTEGGAAYEQYF. In nucleotides, the CDR3 is TGTGCCAGCACCGAAGGAGGGGCGGCCTACGAGCAGTACTTC.

There are a few counts of this clone. The chain has TRBV6-1 and TRBJ2-5; 9 nucleotides match TRBD2. The CDR3 has 16 amino acids. V was clipped by 1 base and J by 1 base; unmatched bases: 4. CDR1 and CDR2 from the germline V gene are MNHNS and SASEGT. CDR3 region: CASSEGAGGGQETQYF. The CDR3 nucleotides read TGTGCCAGCAGTGAAGGAGCGGGAGGAGGCCAAGAGACCCAGTACTTC.

The genes are TRBV2 and TRBJ1-5; a weak D match, TRBD1 (6 bases). Germline V gene sequence: CDR1 SNHLY, CDR2 FYNNEI. The CDR3 length is 15 residues. Trimming stripped 4 bases from V and 3 bases from J, with 13 bases between. CDR3 loop: CASSGGQSLNQPQHF. The DNA for the CDR3 is TGTGCCAGCAGTGGGGGACAATCCCTCAATCAGCCCCAGCATTTT.

The V gene is TRBV2, the J gene TRBJ1-5; 8 nucleotides align to TRBD1. The CDR3 loop spans 15 amino acids. Germline CDR1 SNHLY, CDR2 FYNNEI. Losses at the gene ends were 6 bases for V and 1 base for J; bases not matched to a gene: 5. CDR3 residues: CASSGQGGSNQPQHF. CDR3 sequence (DNA): TGTGCCAGCAGCGGACAGGGAGGCAGCAATCAGCCCCAGCATTTT. The entire variable domain, with the rest obtained from reference TRBV2 and TRBJ1-5, is as follows: EPEVTQTPSHQVTQMGQEVILRCVPISNHLYFYWYRQILGQKVEFLVSFYNNEISEKSEIFDDQFSVERPDGSNFTLKIRSTKLEDSAMYFCASSGQGGSNQPQHFGDGTRLSIL.

The chain joins TRBV7-9 to TRBJ2-5, with 9 bases identical to TRBD2. CDR1 is SEHNR and CDR2 is FQNEAQ in the germline V gene (reference sequence). There are 15 residues in the CDR3. The J segment lost 1 base and the V segment lost 5 bases, leaving 5 bases of the junction unmatched. The DNA for the CDR3 is TGTGCCAGCAGCCAACTAGCGGGCCTCCAAGAGACCCAGTACTTC. It translates to CASSQLAGLQETQYF.

This chain connects TRBV9 to TRBJ2-1, with TRBD1 as a possible D gene (5 bases). From germline, CDR1 is SGDLS and CDR2 YYNGEE. Trimming removed 0 bases from V and 8 bases from J, with 12 bases in between. CDR3 length equals 14 residues. CDR3 DNA: TGTGCCAGCAGCGTAGTATCTAGGGGCGATGAGCAGTTCTTC. Translation: CASSVVSRGDEQFF. The complete variable domain, with remaining parts taken from reference TRBV9 and TRBJ2-1, reads DSGVTQTPKHLITATGQRVTLRCSPRSGDLSVYWYQQSLDQGLQFLIQYYNGEERAKGNILERFSAQQFPDLHSELNLSSLELGDSALYFCASSVVSRGDEQFFGPGTRLTVL.

The chain's CDR3 is CASSQDYLGGGQPQHF. The CDR3 DNA sequence: TGCGCCAGCAGCCAAGATTATTTGGGGGGTGGTCAGCCCCAGCATTTT. This chain uses TRBV4-1 with TRBJ1-5, with D perhaps matching TRBD1 (5 bases). CDR3 length: 16 residues. V lost 0 bases and J 6 bases, leaving 15 bases between the germline ends. Germline assignment: CDR1 MGHRA and CDR2 YSYEKL.

This clone was recorded only once. This chain connects TRBV25-1 to TRBJ2-7; TRBD2 is a possible D gene (5 bases). The germline CDR1 and CDR2 sequences are MGHDK and SYGVNS. The CDR3 covers 16 residues. V gave up 2 bases and J gave up 6 bases, with 20 bases separating them. The chain's CDR3 is CASSEGGVSPKGEQYF. In DNA, the CDR3 is TGTGCCAGCAGTGAAGGAGGTGTATCACCGAAGGGCGAGCAGTACTTC.

This clone occurred once. The chain has TRBV2 and TRBJ2-5; D is perhaps TRBD2 (5 bases). V shed 7 bases and J shed 5 bases, with 41 bases lying between them. This CDR3 region has 22 residues. Germline V gives CDR1 SNHLY, CDR2 FYNNEI. CDR3 region: CASTGFGEKVGGSGSGLETQYF. The CDR3 DNA is TGTGCCAGCACAGGCTTCGGGGAAAAAGTTGGTGGAAGCGGCTCCGGTCTGGAGACCCAGTACTTC. The whole variable domain, filled in from reference TRBV2 and TRBJ2-5, reads EPEVTQTPSHQVTQMGQEVILRCVPISNHLYFYWYRQILGQKVEFLVSFYNNEISEKSEIFDDQFSVERPDGSNFTLKIRSTKLEDSAMYFCASTGFGEKVGGSGSGLETQYFGPGTRLLVL.

V gene TRBV6-1 combines with J gene TRBJ2-7, with 11 bases lining up with TRBD1. J was trimmed by 2 bases and V by 8 bases; bases with no gene match: 8. The germline gives CDR1 MNHNS, CDR2 SASEGT. This CDR3 comprises 15 residues. The CDR3 region has the DNA TGTGCCAGCTGCAAGGGACAGGGGGTCCCCTACGAGCAGTACTTC. Its protein is CASCKGQGVPYEQYF.

The chain joins TRBV15 to TRBJ1-1; a possible D gene is TRBD1 (5 bases). The germline CDR1 and CDR2 sequences are LNHNV and YYDKDF (reference sequence). Trimming cost V 3 bases and J 5 bases, with 19 bases left between them. CDR3 length equals 16 residues. The CDR3 DNA reads as TGTGCCACCAGCAGCCCGCCCCGGGGGGGGGTGACTGAAGCTTTCTTT. Protein: CATSSPPRGGVTEAFF.

The V gene is TRBV5-8, the J gene TRBJ1-5; D is unclear. Trimming stripped 4 bases from V and 2 bases from J, with 19 bases between. The CDR3 has 17 residues. Germline CDR1 is SGHTS and CDR2 is YDEGEE. CDR3 sequence reads: CASSPTRTGSGNQPQHF. For the CDR3, the DNA is TGTGCCAGCAGCCCCACTAGAACGGGGTCTGGCAATCAGCCCCAGCATTTT.

This sequence joins TRBV6-5 and TRBJ1-4; perhaps TRBD1 as D (5 bases). Trimming took 5 bases from V and 8 from J, leaving 18 bases between them. The CDR3 totals 15 residues. Germline V gene data show CDR1 as MNHEY and CDR2 as SVGAGI. Written as DNA, the CDR3 is TGTGCCAGCAGTCCCAAGGAGGGGATACGGGAAAAACTGTTTTTT. Translation gives CASSPKEGIREKLFF.

This clone has only one observation. The rearrangement uses TRBV5-1 and TRBJ1-5; a possible D gene is TRBD1 (5 bases). CDR1 is SGHRS and CDR2 is YFSETQ in the germline V gene. V was clipped by 0 bases and J by 3 bases, with 7 bases between them. The CDR3 has 14 amino acids. The CDR3 region has the DNA TGCGCCAGCAGCTTGGCAGGGAACAATCAGCCCCAGCATTTT. It encodes CASSLAGNNQPQHF.

The chain carries TRBV5-6 and TRBJ2-7, with 7 bases matching TRBD1. In germline, CDR1 is SGHDT, CDR2 YYEEEE. The CDR3 runs to 12 residues. The V segment lost 0 bases and the J segment 6 bases; nucleotides outside the gene matches: 0. For the CDR3, the DNA is TGTGCCAGCAGCTTGGGACAGGGCGAGCAGTACTTC. Protein sequence: CASSLGQGEQYF.

This sequence joins TRBV10-3 and TRBJ2-7; D may be TRBD2 (5 bases). The V gene lost 7 bases and the J gene lost 7 bases, with 20 bases spanning the gap. This CDR3 region has 14 residues. Germline loops: CDR1 ENHRY, CDR2 SYGVKD. DNA of the CDR3: TGTGCCATCACGAGTGCGGGTGGTTCTTGGGAGCAGTACTTC. Translating it yields CAITSAGGSWEQYF.